This T cell receptor beta chain comes out of a study of follicular helper T cells after annual influenza vaccination (TCRdb year 2017). Looking at the study overall: After each seasonal influenza vaccination, blood samples were collected on days 0, 7 and 28. One week after vaccination, a second recruited cohort of roughly eleven subjects (Table S1) displayed a similar ICOS+CD38+ cTfh response. Multi-year samples were available from six subjects, with four subjects covering two vaccination seasons and two subjects covering three seasons. Some subjects were followed across successive annual vaccinations spanning the 2013-2014, 2014-2015 and 2015-2016 seasons to study recall of cTfh clones. The 2013-2014 samples were cryopreserved, while the 2015 samples were processed right after collection.

What the work shows at the level of the full study, not this receptor alone: Day 7 ICOS+CD38+ clones were most often found later in ICOS-CD38- cTfh, suggesting that subset may serve as a memory reservoir. ICOS+CD38+ cTfh clonality correlated with the frequency of that population, and its change correlated with the change in circulating plasmablast frequency. A recurrent oligoclonal ICOS+CD38+ cTfh response containing tetramer and AIM influenza-specific clonotypes was recalled by successive annual vaccinations. Rare clonotypes could not be sampled because productive TCRB sequences were recovered from only roughly 8.5-22% of the analyzed cells.

The sample's time point label, in plain terms: 2014-2015 season, pre-vaccination. Seasonal inactivated influenza vaccine (Fluvarix) was administered to adults, and sorted blood CD4 subsets were tracked by TCRB sequencing before and after vaccination. To be eligible, subjects had to live in the community and must not have received influenza vaccine in the previous 6 months. Reasons for exclusion included contraindications to influenza vaccine, substance abuse, HIV/AIDS, active malignancy, immunomodulatory medication, and active illness such as respiratory infection. Per time point, between roughly 35 and 100 mL of blood was sampled. Circulating Tfh were defined as non-naive CD4+CXCR5+PD-1+ cells, and these cells were sorted into ICOS+CD38+ and ICOS-CD38- fractions. Either Ficoll-Paque PLUS or SepMate separation was used to isolate PBMC. Before DNA was extracted, the cell subsets were sorted from PBMC using a BD FACS Aria.

Receptor amplification or capture employed the immunoSEQ multiplex PCR assay. Adaptive Biotechnologies handled the TCRB amplification, library preparation, sequencing and preliminary bioinformatics at Survey level resolution. For TCRB sequencing, genomic DNA from sorted cTfh populations was amplified by multiplex PCR. The original pipeline was this. Clonality was calculated in R as 1 minus normalized Shannon entropy, and the Gini index was computed with the R package ineq. Overlap score was defined as the summed counts of shared sequences divided by the total counts of all sequences in both compared samples. Fisher's exact test, with an assumed theoretical repertoire of 10^7 TCRB sequences, was used to assess the significance of shared clonotypes. Here the immuneACCESS table is served through TCRdb, limited to in-frame sequences with V and J called. Missing clones are a known gap in these copies; in checked studies unresolved V genes cover under half, and the rest lacks a known reason. Clonal size and the V and J genes are those of that table, whereas D and trimming came from the DNA. In all, the sample holds 7,500 to 8,500 clones, and 82% of those were seen once. The ten biggest clones cover about 1% of the sample.

Points on this clone: Its antigen remains unidentified. Base quality data are lacking; no much larger clone is found one base away.

The CDR3 sequence holds 11 residues, the cysteine and phenylalanine included. The entry retains the CDR3 DNA only, 33 bases that are in frame from base 1. Cut back by 6 bases and 11 bases, the V and J ends lie 11 bases apart. Via the germline V gene, CDR1 is MDHEN and CDR2 SYDVKM. The chain is encoded by TRBV28 joined to TRBJ2-1; 5 matching bases give a weak D call of TRBD2. This clonotype was obtained from an adult who received the influenza vaccine. The material sequenced was CXCR5+ CD38- circulating T follicular helper cells from blood, taken on the day of influenza vaccination. The intended sense of this specimen's cell subset or site label: circulating Tfh, non-naive CD4+CXCR5+PD-1+ (ICOS+CD38+ or ICOS-CD38-). This receptor has the CDR3 CASSTTRKQFF. Here is the DNA: TGTGCCAGCAGCACCACTAGGAAGCAGTTCTTC.